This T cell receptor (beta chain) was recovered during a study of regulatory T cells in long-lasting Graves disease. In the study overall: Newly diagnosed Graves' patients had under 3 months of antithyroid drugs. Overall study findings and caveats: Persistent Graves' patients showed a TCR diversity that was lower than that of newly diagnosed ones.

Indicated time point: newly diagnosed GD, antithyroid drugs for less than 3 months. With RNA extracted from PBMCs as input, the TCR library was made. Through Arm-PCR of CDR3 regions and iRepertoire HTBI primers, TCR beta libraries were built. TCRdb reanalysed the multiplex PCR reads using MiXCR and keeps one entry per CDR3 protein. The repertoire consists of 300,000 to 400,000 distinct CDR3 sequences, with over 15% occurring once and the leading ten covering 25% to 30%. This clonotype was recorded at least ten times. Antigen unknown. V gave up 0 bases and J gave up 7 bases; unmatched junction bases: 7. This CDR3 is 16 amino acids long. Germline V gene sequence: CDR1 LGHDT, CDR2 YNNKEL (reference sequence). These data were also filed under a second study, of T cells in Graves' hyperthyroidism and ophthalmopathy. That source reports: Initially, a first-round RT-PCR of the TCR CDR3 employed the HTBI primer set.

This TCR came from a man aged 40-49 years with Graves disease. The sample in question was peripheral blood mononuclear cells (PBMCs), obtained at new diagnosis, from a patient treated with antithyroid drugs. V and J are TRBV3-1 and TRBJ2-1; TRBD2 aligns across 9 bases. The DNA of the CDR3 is TGTGCCAGCAGCCAAGATGCGGGGGGGAACCTTAATGAGCAGTTCTTC. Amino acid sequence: CASSQDAGGNLNEQFF.